A selection of T cell receptor beta chains follows, all from one sample in a study of cytomegalovirus exposure and HLA in healthy donors. Measured with immunoSEQ multiplex PCR; TCRdb has only the in-frame clones, and not every one. The sample lists roughly 150,000 clones, 65% to 85% occurring once. The sequenced sample was PBMCs. These receptors all stem from a boy younger than 10 in good health and CMV-seronegative. Each CDR3 is given with its conserved first and last residue. D genes are given only for firm matches. The size of a clone is reported for some rows only, either as once, few or many, or as a class for expanded clones.

V,size,D,J,CDR3,DNA
TRBV5-4,once,.,TRBJ1-5,CASSLGSGGTQPQHF,TGTGCCAGCAGCTTGGGTTCGGGGGGCACTCAGCCCCAGCATTTT
TRBV7-9,.,TRBD2,TRBJ2-3,CASSSPGGSTDTQYF,TGTGCCAGCAGCTCCCCGGGGGGTAGCACAGATACGCAGTATTTT
TRBV30,.,.,TRBJ1-2,CAWSYESGYTF,TGTGCCTGGAGTTATGAGAGTGGCTACACCTTC
TRBV2,.,TRBD2,TRBJ2-5,CASNSDREGQYF,TGTGCCAGCAATAGCGATAGGGAGGGCCAGTACTTC
TRBV10-3,.,.,TRBJ2-2,CAISGGENTGELFF,TGTGCCATCAGTGGGGGCGAGAACACCGGGGAGCTGTTTTTT
TRBV7-9,.,.,TRBJ1-1,CASSSGRMNTEAFF,TGTGCCAGCAGTTCAGGAAGGATGAACACTGAAGCTTTCTTT
TRBV29-1,few,TRBD1,TRBJ1-1,CSAQDRAVTEAFF,TGCAGCGCTCAGGACAGGGCTGTTACTGAAGCTTTCTTT
TRBV7-7,.,.,TRBJ2-5,CASSFSGVQETQYF,TGTGCTAGCAGCTTCTCGGGGGTCCAAGAGACCCAGTACTTC
TRBV10-3,.,.,TRBJ1-1,CATRPLQSVNTEAFF,TGTGCCACAAGACCCTTACAGTCCGTGAACACTGAAGCTTTCTTT
TRBV29-1,.,.,TRBJ2-3,CSVVPADTDTQYF,TGCAGCGTTGTTCCAGCGGACACAGATACGCAGTATTTT
TRBV11-2,.,TRBD2,TRBJ2-3,CASSARLAGPTDTQYF,TGTGCCAGCAGCGCAAGACTAGCGGGGCCCACAGATACGCAGTATTTT
TRBV5-1,.,.,TRBJ2-5,CASSRRDQETQYF,TGCGCCAGCAGCCGGAGGGATCAAGAGACCCAGTACTTC
TRBV5-4,.,.,TRBJ2-3,CASSLASSTDTQYF,TGTGCCAGCAGCTTGGCCTCTAGCACAGATACGCAGTATTTT
TRBV4-1,.,.,TRBJ2-1,CASSQDGRGMEQFF,TGCGCCAGCAGCCAAGATGGGAGGGGGATGGAGCAGTTCTTC
TRBV29-1,.,TRBD1,TRBJ2-7,CSVIDTGGTYEQYF,TGCAGCGTAATAGATACAGGGGGGACCTACGAGCAGTACTTC
TRBV5-5,.,.,TRBJ1-6,CASSEFQVSSNSPLHF,TGTGCCAGCAGCGAGTTTCAGGTTTCGTCTAATTCACCCCTCCACTTT
TRBV6-6,.,TRBD2,TRBJ2-3,CASISGNSGSTDTQYF,TGTGCCAGCATTTCAGGGAATAGCGGGAGCACAGATACGCAGTATTTT
TRBV4-1,.,TRBD1,TRBJ1-1,CASSQVQGLNTEAFF,TGCGCCAGCAGCCAGGTACAGGGGTTAAACACTGAAGCTTTCTTT
TRBV7-9,.,TRBD1,TRBJ2-1,CASSRTGGSYNEQFF,TGTGCCAGCAGCAGGACAGGGGGTTCCTACAATGAGCAGTTCTTC
TRBV19,.,TRBD1,TRBJ1-5,CASSARGLRNQPQHF,TGTGCCAGTAGTGCCAGGGGGCTTCGCAATCAGCCCCAGCATTTT
TRBV19,.,TRBD1,TRBJ2-5,CASSDWTGKAETQYF,TGTGCCAGTAGTGATTGGACAGGGAAAGCAGAGACCCAGTACTTC
TRBV6-5,.,TRBD2,TRBJ2-1,CASRPTSGSYNEQFF,TGTGCCAGCAGGCCTACTAGCGGCTCCTACAATGAGCAGTTCTTC
TRBV12-5,.,.,TRBJ2-1,CASGSGSGALYNEQFF,TGTGCTAGTGGTTCGGGATCAGGGGCTCTCTACAATGAGCAGTTCTTC
TRBV2,once,TRBD2,TRBJ2-1,CASSEVRAGNEQFF,TGTGCCAGCAGTGAAGTCCGAGCGGGGAATGAGCAGTTCTTC
TRBV5-1,.,TRBD1,TRBJ2-7,CASSLADRVYEQYF,TGCGCCAGCAGCTTGGCGGACAGGGTCTACGAGCAGTACTTC
TRBV7-2,.,.,TRBJ2-7,CASSLEDSGGYEQYF,TGTGCCAGCAGCCTCGAGGATAGCGGAGGTTACGAGCAGTACTTC
TRBV25-1,few,.,TRBJ1-1,CASRGQNTEAFF,TGTGCCAGCAGGGGCCAGAACACTGAAGCTTTCTTT
TRBV14,.,TRBD2,TRBJ2-3,CASSRRLAGATDTQYF,TGTGCCAGCAGCCGCCGACTAGCGGGAGCCACAGATACGCAGTATTTT
TRBV15,.,.,TRBJ1-1,CATSSTPSYAFF,TGTGCCACCAGCTCAACTCCCTCATACGCTTTCTTT
TRBV11-2,.,.,TRBJ2-5,CASSLGPVEETQYF,TGTGCCAGCAGCTTAGGTCCCGTTGAAGAGACCCAGTACTTC
TRBV5-1,.,TRBD1,TRBJ2-1,CASSLSTGENEQFF,TGCGCCAGCAGCTTGAGTACAGGGGAGAATGAGCAGTTCTTC
TRBV21-1,.,.,TRBJ1-6,CASSNPGAPLHF,TGTGCCAGCAGCAACCCCGGGGCACCCCTCCACTTT
TRBV11-2,.,TRBD2,TRBJ2-2,CASSPSGRGTGELFF,TGTGCCAGCAGTCCTAGCGGGAGGGGGACCGGGGAGCTGTTTTTT
TRBV4-3,.,.,TRBJ2-7,CASSQDTGQGGYEQYF,TGCGCCAGCAGCCAAGATACAGGACAAGGGGGCTACGAGCAGTACTTC
TRBV7-9,.,TRBD1,TRBJ2-1,CASSFRDRGLHEQFF,TGTGCCAGCAGCTTTCGAGACAGGGGGCTTCATGAGCAGTTCTTC